This TCR beta chain comes out of a study of T cell responses to AZD1222 COVID-19 vaccine. The CDR3 length is 16 residues. CDR1 and CDR2 (germline): MGHRA, YSYEKL. V lost 2 bases to trimming and J lost 1 base; unmatched junction nucleotides: 5. Produced via immunoSEQ multiplex PCR; TCRdb's table is partial and in-frame only. The table includes tens of thousands of clones, around 80% detected once. General study results and limits: Spike as a whole was targeted by vaccine-associated CD4 TCRs, dominant at 160-218 and 743-854. The peak T cell response came first, and repertoires were sampled only after it.

This clone turned up a few times. Its antigen remains unidentified. The TCR originated in an adult in good health. The rearrangement uses TRBV4-1 and TRBJ2-1, with 7 bases identical to TRBD2. The source material was peripheral blood, sampled on day 0 of MenACWY control vaccination. This CDR3 is CASSQSSSGSYNEQFF. The CDR3 DNA sequence: TGCGCCAGCAGCCAAAGCTCTAGCGGATCCTACAATGAGCAGTTCTTC.